The 5 T cell receptor beta chains presented below share a single source sample, sequenced in a study of T cell responses to AZD1222 COVID-19 vaccine (dated by TCRdb to about 2021). The method behind the library was the immunoSEQ multiplex PCR assay. The table was pulled from immuneACCESS by TCRdb, which kept in-frame rearrangements only. Such tables lose some clones; where checked, under half of the loss comes from unresolved V genes, and the rest has no known cause. Across this sample there are around 94,000 clones, with about four fifths seen only once. The ten largest make up about 15% of the sample. Interpreted using the paper, the time point label stands for: baseline before first vaccination. Sequencing was performed on peripheral blood, taken on day 0 of AZD1222 vaccination. These receptor sequences come from an adult in good health.

This clone was detected once. The rearrangement uses TRBV12-3 or TRBV12-4 and TRBJ1-1; D uncertain. The ends were cut back, 1 base at V and 5 bases at J, with 8 bases in the middle. The CDR3 loop spans 13 amino acids. This CDR3 is CASSLEGRTEAFF. Here the CDR3 DNA reads TGTGCCAGCAGTTTAGAGGGCAGGACTGAAGCTTTCTTT.

The gene calls are TRBV11-2 and TRBJ2-1; the D gene is possibly TRBD1 (6 bases). The CDR3 consists of 14 residues. Germline CDR1 is SGHAT and CDR2 is FQNNGV. V was trimmed by 3 bases and J by 4 bases, leaving 10 bases between them. CDR3 region: CASSFQGRYNEQFF. CDR3 DNA: TGTGCCAGCAGCTTCCAGGGGCGGTACAATGAGCAGTTCTTC.

This chain links TRBV3-1 (or the pseudogene TRBV3-2) with TRBJ1-1; D possibly corresponds to TRBD1 (5 bases). Germline assignment: CDR1 LGHDT and CDR2 YNNKEL (reference sequence). The CDR3 covers 13 residues. V was shortened by 4 bases and J by 6 bases, with 12 bases between the two germline ends. The CDR3 DNA sequence: TGTGCCAGCAGCCGGACTGGGGGGGCTGAAGCTTTCTTT. Amino acid sequence: CASSRTGGAEAFF.

This clone was recorded a few times. This chain links TRBV3-1 (or the pseudogene TRBV3-2) with TRBJ1-2, with D maybe TRBD1 (6 bases). Trimming cost V 2 bases and J 2 bases, with 9 bases left between them. The CDR3 runs to 14 residues. Germline lookup yields CDR1 LGHDT and CDR2 YNNKEL (reference sequence). In nucleotides, the CDR3 is TGTGCCAGCAGCCAATTCCAGGGGAACTATGGCTACACCTTC. Protein product: CASSQFQGNYGYTF.

In its sample, this clone was seen once. This CDR3 is CASSFTVGGYTF. CDR3 coding DNA: TGTGCCAGCAGTTTCACAGTCGGCGGCTACACCTTC. The rearrangement uses TRBV28 and TRBJ1-2; D gene uncertain. Germline V CDR1 and CDR2: MDHEN, SYDVKM. The CDR3 length is 12 residues. Trimming removed 3 bases at V and 8 bases at J, with 10 bases between.